One sample yielded the 8 T cell receptor beta chains listed below, sequenced in a study of identical twins. One entry per CDR3 protein, called by TCRdb with MiXCR from the 5' RACE reads. The table lists approximately 550,000 distinct CDR3 sequences, around 20% of them singletons. These same records also appear under a second study, on yellow fever vaccine responses in identical twins.

Sequencing was performed on CD4+ T cells sorted from blood. The receptors shown here come from a woman aged 18-29 years in good health.

There are a few counts of this clonotype. The CDR3 region has the DNA TGTGCCAGCAGCCAATCTGGGTCGGGCAATCAGCCCCAGCATTTT. Its protein is CASSQSGSGNQPQHF. The chain links TRBV16 to TRBJ1-5, with unresolved D. Germline V CDR1 and CDR2: KGHSY, FQNENV. Trimming cost V 0 bases and J 2 bases, with 8 bases left between them. The CDR3 runs to 15 residues.

This clonotype was recorded many times. The chain joins TRBV12-3 or TRBV12-4 to TRBJ1-4; tentative D call: TRBD1 (6 bases). CDR3 length: 15 residues. Trimming stripped 8 bases from V and 0 bases from J, with 13 bases between. DNA of the CDR3: TGTGCCAGCGGGCCGCAGGGGACAACTAATGAAAAACTGTTTTTT. Its translation is CASGPQGTTNEKLFF.

This clonotype has only a few counts. The rearrangement uses TRBV19 and TRBJ2-2; D ambiguous. This CDR3 has 13 residues. Germline CDR1 reads LNHDA; CDR2 reads SQIVND (reference sequence). Deletions cut 1 base from V and 6 bases from J, with 6 bases between. Here the CDR3 reads CASSIGLPGELFF. CDR3 DNA sequence: TGTGCCAGTAGTATAGGATTACCCGGGGAGCTGTTTTTT. Based on the CDR3 plus reference TRBV19 and TRBJ2-2, the full variable domain is DGGITQSPKYLFRKEGQNVTLSCEQNLNHDAMYWYRQDPGQGLRLIYYSQIVNDFQKGDIAEGYSVSREKKESFPLTVTSAQKNPTAFYLCASSIGLPGELFFGEGSRLTVL.

This clonotype was found a few times. V and J are TRBV28 and TRBJ2-5; D is uncertain. This CDR3 has 15 residues. Germline CDR1 and CDR2: MDHEN and SYDVKM. With 6 bases removed from V and 1 base from J, the gap between germline ends came to 15 bases. CDR3 DNA: TGTGCCAGCAGCCTCGCATTGGGGTCCCAAGAGACCCAGTACTTC. It codes for CASSLALGSQETQYF.

This clonotype was detected a few times. The chain couples TRBV11-2 to TRBJ2-1; 7 positions match TRBD1. The CDR3 is 13 amino acids. V trimming: 5 bases; J trimming: 13 bases; junction bases outside the gene matches: 11. Germline loops: CDR1 SGHAT, CDR2 FQNNGV. CDR3 protein: CASSGQGTVIQFF. The DNA for the CDR3 is TGTGCCAGCAGCGGCCAGGGGACAGTCATACAGTTCTTC.

The chain employs TRBV5-1 and TRBJ1-4, with TRBD1 matching 10 bases. In germline, CDR1 is SGHRS, CDR2 YFSETQ. Trimming removed 3 bases from V and 4 bases from J; junction bases left unmatched: 3. CDR3 length: 15 amino acids. CDR3 sequence: CASSSGQGINEKLFF. In nucleotides, the CDR3 is TGCGCCAGCAGCTCGGGACAGGGGATTAATGAAAAACTGTTTTTT.

V usage is TRBV11-2 and J usage is TRBJ2-5, with a possible D match to TRBD2 (5 bases). Per germline, CDR1 SGHAT and CDR2 FQNNGV. There are 19 residues in the CDR3. V was clipped by 5 bases and J by 1 base, with 26 bases between them. The chain's CDR3 is CASSRLNREGNRFQETQYF. The CDR3 DNA follows: TGTGCCAGCAGCCGTTTAAACCGCGAGGGTAATCGGTTCCAAGAGACCCAGTACTTC.

This clonotype turned up a few times. The J gene is TRBJ2-3, the V gene TRBV21-1; the D call of TRBD2 is as the table states it, not checked on the DNA. TRBV21-1 is deemed a pseudogene. The CDR3 extends over 19 amino acids. The CDR3 loop reads CASSKVAGASGEAGDTQYF. In DNA, the CDR3 is TGTGCCAGCAGCAAAGTGGCCGGGGCTAGCGGTGAGGCGGGAGATACGCAGTATTTT.